This T cell receptor (beta chain) was identified in a study of blood T cell repertoires in COVID-19. Study details: The origin of the acute and convalescent COVID-19 samples was the United States, Italy and Spain. Nucleic acid was either cDNA or gDNA, and it came from T cells, B-cell-depleted T cells, or PBMCs.

As originally analysed: Estimation of nucleated cell counts relied on the amplification of reference gene primers. TCRdb keeps only in-frame clones here, not all; method: immunoSEQ multiplex PCR. Clone size and the V and J calls come from that table; the DNA yielded D and trimming. The data show about 100,000 clones, with 80% seen just once and around an eighth held by the top ten. The germline V gene encodes CDR1 LGHNA and CDR2 YSLEER. The CDR3 is 15 residues long. The ends were cut back, 0 bases at V and 5 bases at J, with 10 bases in the middle. The receptor was derived from a woman in her seventies with acute or convalescent COVID-19. The material sequenced was peripheral blood. The rearrangement uses TRBV4-3 and TRBJ2-2; D unclear. The CDR3 here is CASSQDLVGTGELFF. The CDR3 DNA is TGCGCCAGCAGCCAAGATCTTGTCGGGACCGGGGAGCTGTTTTTT.